Listed below are T cell receptor beta chains from one sample, sequenced in a study of blood T cell repertoires in COVID-19. Libraries were prepared by immunoSEQ multiplex PCR; TCRdb keeps only in-frame clonotypes and omits some of them. The repertoire holds 200,000 to 250,000 clones, with roughly 84% as singletons. Sequencing was done on a sample of peripheral blood. These TCRs come from a man aged 30 to 39 with active or convalescent COVID-19. Both conserved end residues are part of each CDR3. D genes are given only for firm matches. Not all rows give a size; the values are once, few, many and, for expanded clones, a class.

length	size	J	V	D	CDR3	DNA
14	few	TRBJ1-6	TRBV3-1/TRBV3-2	.	CASRGQGHNSPLHF	TGTGCCAGCAGGGGTCAGGGGCATAATTCACCCCTCCACTTT
15	.	TRBJ1-5	TRBV6-5	TRBD1	CASSLDRGNNQPQHF	TGTGCCAGCAGCCTAGACAGGGGAAACAATCAGCCCCAGCATTTT
15	.	TRBJ1-2	TRBV6-5	TRBD1	CASSYRDRGGYGYTF	TGTGCCAGCAGTTACAGGGACAGGGGAGGCTATGGCTACACCTTC
18	.	TRBJ2-1	TRBV18	TRBD2	CASSPPRLSGTTYNEQFF	TGTGCCAGCTCACCACCGCGCCTTAGCGGGACCACCTACAATGAGCAGTTCTTC
14	.	TRBJ1-6	TRBV19	.	CASSIRADNSPLHF	TGTGCCAGTAGTATCAGGGCGGATAATTCACCCCTCCACTTT
13	.	TRBJ1-2	TRBV6-2/TRBV6-3	.	CASSSSGFPGYTF	TGTGCCAGCAGTTCATCAGGATTTCCGGGCTACACCTTC
14	.	TRBJ1-4	TRBV2	TRBD1	CASTRTGQNEKLFF	TGTGCCAGCACACGGACAGGTCAAAATGAAAAACTGTTTTTT
12	.	TRBJ2-1	TRBV28	.	CASSLWGLEQFF	TGTGCCAGCAGTTTATGGGGCCTTGAGCAGTTCTTC
17	once	TRBJ2-5	TRBV6-1	TRBD2	CASSATRLAGRQETQYF	TGTGCCAGCAGTGCCACTCGACTAGCGGGACGCCAAGAGACCCAGTACTTC
14	.	TRBJ1-1	TRBV5-1	.	CASSRGGTNTEAFF	TGCGCCAGCAGCCGTGGGGGGACGAACACTGAAGCTTTCTTT
17	.	TRBJ1-2	TRBV19	TRBD1	CASSMAGTGVPFDGYTF	TGTGCCAGTAGTATGGCCGGGACAGGGGTTCCCTTTGACGGCTACACCTTC
15	few	TRBJ1-2	TRBV5-1	.	CASSLPGAEPYGYTF	TGCGCCAGCAGCTTGCCAGGCGCCGAGCCCTATGGCTACACCTTC
18	.	TRBJ2-1	TRBV5-6	TRBD2	CASSSLGSGGNSYNEQFF	TGTGCCAGCAGCTCGCTAGGGAGCGGGGGGAACTCCTACAATGAGCAGTTCTTC
15	.	TRBJ2-1	TRBV5-4	TRBD1	CASSLAGTAYNEQFF	TGTGCCAGCAGCTTGGCCGGGACAGCCTACAATGAGCAGTTCTTC
13	.	TRBJ2-7	TRBV10-3	.	CAIRPGHKYEQYF	TGTGCCATCAGGCCGGGACACAAGTACGAGCAGTACTTC
13	.	TRBJ1-2	TRBV6-2/TRBV6-3	.	CASSTPTAFGYTF	TGTGCCAGCAGCACACCGACAGCGTTTGGCTACACCTTC
15	.	TRBJ1-4	TRBV3-1/TRBV3-2	.	CASSQGGRQSKKLFF	TGTGCCAGCAGCCAAGGCGGTAGACAGTCAAAAAAACTGTTTTTT
14	.	TRBJ2-4	TRBV5-4	TRBD2	CASSLLGEGNIQYF	TGTGCCAGCAGCTTGCTTGGGGAGGGAAACATTCAGTACTTC
14	.	TRBJ1-1	TRBV29-1	TRBD1	CSGGTGGLNTEAFF	TGCAGCGGCGGAACAGGGGGCCTGAACACTGAAGCTTTCTTT
16	few	TRBJ1-2	TRBV24-1	TRBD1	CATSDPHPGQGEGYTF	TGTGCCACCAGTGATCCTCACCCGGGACAGGGTGAAGGCTACACCTTC
13	.	TRBJ2-7	TRBV13	.	CASSLRNSYEQYF	TGTGCCAGCAGCTTACGTAATTCCTACGAGCAGTACTTC
16	.	TRBJ2-2	TRBV2	TRBD2	CASTGRAGANTGELFF	TGTGCCAGCACCGGGAGAGCGGGGGCGAACACCGGGGAGCTGTTTTTT
14	.	TRBJ2-7	TRBV28	TRBD1	CASSLTQGVGEQYF	TGTGCCAGCAGTTTAACACAGGGGGTAGGCGAGCAGTACTTC
13	.	TRBJ2-3	TRBV5-6	TRBD1	CASSRDSQGTQYF	TGTGCCAGCAGCCGGGACAGCCAGGGTACGCAGTATTTT
16	.	TRBJ2-7	TRBV4-3	TRBD1	CASSQDRGRGPYEQYF	TGCGCCAGCAGCCAAGATCGAGGCAGGGGGCCCTACGAGCAGTACTTC
14	.	TRBJ1-3	TRBV28	.	CASSTTYSPGTIYF	TGTGCCAGCAGTACTACCTACTCCCCGGGGACCATATATTTT
12	.	TRBJ1-1	TRBV5-1	.	CASRAGNTEAFF	TGCGCCAGCAGGGCAGGGAACACTGAAGCTTTCTTT
17	.	TRBJ2-1	TRBV7-6	TRBD2	CASSAHPTSGAYNEQFF	TGTGCCAGCAGCGCCCACCCCACTAGCGGGGCTTACAATGAGCAGTTCTTC